A single sample gave rise to the 22 T cell receptor beta chains below, sequenced in a study of blood T cell repertoires in COVID-19. Only in-frame clones appear in the TCRdb table, and some are missing; sequencing was by immunoSEQ multiplex PCR. The sample holds over 400,000 clones, roughly 89% seen once. The source material was peripheral blood. The origin of the receptors is a woman between 25 and 40 years old with active or convalescent COVID-19.

A remark on this clone: Germline and junction disagree at one end, which may indicate a read error. The genes are TRBV6-1 and TRBJ1-1, with D maybe TRBD1 (6 bases). The CDR3 has 12 residues. Germline V gives CDR1 MNHNS, CDR2 SASEGT. DNA for the CDR3: TGTGCCAGCAGAGAAGGGACAACAGAAGCTTTCTTT. Amino acids: CASREGTTEAFF.

In this sample, this clone turned up a few times. The chain links TRBV7-8 to TRBJ1-4; no clear D gene. V was clipped by 4 bases and J by 0 bases, with 6 bases between them. Germline V gene sequence: CDR1 SGHVS, CDR2 FQNEAQ. This CDR3 has 14 residues. In DNA form, the CDR3 reads TGTGCCAGCAGCTCAAGCTCAACTAATGAAAAACTGTTTTTT. Its protein product is CASSSSSTNEKLFF. The whole variable domain, remainder taken from reference TRBV7-8 and TRBJ1-4, is GAGVSQSPRYKVAKRGQDVALRCDPISGHVSLFWYQQALGQGPEFLTYFQNEAQLDKSGLPSDRFFAERPEGSVSTLKIQRTQQEDSAVYLCASSSSSTNEKLFFGSGTQLSVL.

V and J are TRBV4-1 and TRBJ1-1; possible D gene TRBD1, 6 bases. V lost 5 bases and J lost 7, with 14 bases in between. The CDR3 length is 13 residues. Per germline, CDR1 MGHRA and CDR2 YSYEKL. CDR3 residues: CASSLTLGGEAFF. CDR3 sequence (DNA): TGCGCCAGCAGCTTAACCTTAGGGGGTGAAGCTTTCTTT.

In nucleotides, the CDR3 is TGTGCCAGCAGAACGGACAGGCTCACCTACGAGCAGTACTTC. Its translation: CASRTDRLTYEQYF. The genes are TRBV2 and TRBJ2-7; TRBD1 agrees at 7 bases. V lost 6 bases to trimming and J lost 2 bases; unmatched junction nucleotides: 7. The V gene's germline CDR1 is SNHLY and CDR2 FYNNEI. The CDR3 contains 14 residues.

The rearrangement uses TRBV5-1 and TRBJ2-1; 9 nucleotides line up with TRBD2. Per germline, CDR1 SGHRS and CDR2 YFSETQ. J gave up 4 bases and V 3 bases, and 8 bases lay outside the gene matches. This CDR3 spans 16 amino acids. CDR3 sequence reads: CASSWESGGIYNEQFF. As DNA, the CDR3 is TGCGCCAGCAGCTGGGAAAGCGGGGGGATATACAATGAGCAGTTCTTC.

V usage is TRBV7-9 and J usage is TRBJ1-6; possible D gene TRBD1, 5 bases. The CDR3 runs 12 residues. The germline CDR1 and CDR2 sequences are SEHNR and FQNEAQ (reference sequence). The germline V and J ends were trimmed by 7 bases and 7 bases, with 8 bases remaining between them. The CDR3 bases are TGTGCCAGCAAGGGGTTAAATTCACCCCTCCACTTT. Protein: CASKGLNSPLHF.

CDR3 amino acids: CASSEDRVTYEQYF. As DNA, the CDR3 is TGTGCCAGCAGTGAGGACAGGGTAACCTACGAGCAGTACTTC. The chain carries TRBV2 and TRBJ2-7; TRBD1 agrees at 8 bases. From germline, CDR1 is SNHLY and CDR2 FYNNEI. The CDR3 is made up of 14 amino acids. The junction had 3 bases not matched to a gene; V was cut back by 3 bases and J by 2 bases.

The genes are TRBV12-3 or TRBV12-4 and TRBJ2-3; 10 nucleotides agree with TRBD1. The V segment lost 7 bases and the J segment 8 bases; nucleotides outside the gene matches: 6. This CDR3 has 13 amino acids. The CDR3 DNA sequence: TGTGCCAGCAAGGGACAGGGGTTGGTTACGCAGTATTTT. Translated, it gives CASKGQGLVTQYF.

The rearrangement uses TRBV4-1 and TRBJ1-1; D gene uncertain. The V end was cut by 1 base, the J end by 4 bases, with 7 bases between. This CDR3 has 13 amino acids. Germline CDR1 MGHRA, CDR2 YSYEKL. DNA of the CDR3: TGCGCCAGCAGCCAAGTAGTCCTCACTGAAGCTTTCTTT. It yields the protein CASSQVVLTEAFF.

This chain uses TRBV28 with TRBJ1-5; D may be TRBD1 (5 bases). V was pared by 7 bases and J by 4 bases, with 11 bases between. Germline assignment: CDR1 MDHEN and CDR2 SYDVKM. The CDR3 length is 13 residues. CDR3 region: CASIAGPNQPQHF. For the CDR3, the DNA is TGTGCCAGCATTGCGGGGCCAAATCAGCCCCAGCATTTT.

This clone was recorded only once. The chain joins TRBV20-1 to TRBJ2-3; 9 nucleotides line up with TRBD2. With V trimmed by 3 bases and J by 4 bases, 8 bases remained unmatched. The V gene's germline CDR1 is DFQATT and CDR2 SNEGSKA (reference sequence). The CDR3 covers 15 residues. Here the CDR3 reads CSASGRGGDADTQYF. The CDR3 nucleotides read TGCAGTGCTAGTGGGCGGGGGGGCGATGCAGATACGCAGTATTTT.

The V and J genes are TRBV6-5 and TRBJ1-5, with 11 nucleotides matching TRBD1. The V segment lost 6 bases and the J segment 7 bases; nucleotides outside the gene matches: 8. Germline V gene lookup returns CDR1 MNHEY and CDR2 SVGAGI. The length of the CDR3 is 15 residues. The CDR3 DNA follows: TGTGCCAGCAGCGGACAGGGGGCGTTCGGGCAGCCCCAGCATTTT. Its translation: CASSGQGAFGQPQHF.

This chain connects TRBV19 to TRBJ2-2, with a weak D call TRBD2 (6 bases). Trimming stripped 5 bases from V and 0 bases from J, with 13 bases between. The CDR3 consists of 16 residues. CDR1 and CDR2 (germline): LNHDA, SQIVND (reference sequence). CDR3 DNA sequence: TGTGCCAGTAGTTCGCGGGGACTTACGAACACCGGGGAGCTGTTTTTT. It translates to CASSSRGLTNTGELFF.

The V call is TRBV5-4, the J call TRBJ1-2; D possibly corresponds to TRBD1 (6 bases). Germline loops: CDR1 SGHNT, CDR2 YYREEE (reference sequence). The CDR3 consists of 13 residues. V lost 8 bases to trimming and J lost 2 bases, with 13 bases between them. The CDR3 reads CASTGHQNYGYTF. The CDR3 DNA reads as TGTGCCAGTACGGGACACCAGAACTATGGCTACACCTTC.

The chain carries TRBV30 and TRBJ2-7, with 7 bases aligning to TRBD2. The CDR3 has 15 amino acids. With V trimmed by 0 bases and J by 3 bases, 8 bases remained unmatched. CDR1 is GTSNPN and CDR2 is SVGIG in the germline V gene (reference sequence). CDR3 in amino acids: CAWSVAGAMVYEQYF. The CDR3, as DNA: TGTGCCTGGAGTGTGGCGGGAGCTATGGTCTACGAGCAGTACTTC.

This CDR3 reads CASSTMRGQVTEAFF. The CDR3 DNA reads TGCGCCAGCAGCACGATGCGTGGGCAGGTGACTGAAGCTTTCTTT. This chain links TRBV5-1 with TRBJ1-1, with unresolved D. CDR1 is SGHRS and CDR2 is YFSETQ in the germline V gene. The CDR3 length is 15 residues. V gave up 4 bases and J gave up 5 bases, with 18 bases separating them.

The chain combines TRBV5-1 with TRBJ1-2; 8 bases are a match to TRBD1. The CDR3 totals 16 residues. CDR1 is SGHRS and CDR2 is YFSETQ in the germline V gene. With 4 bases clipped from V and 8 bases from J, the junction kept 16 bases outside the gene matches. CDR3 residues: CASSQTPGTGAEGYTF. The CDR3, as DNA: TGCGCCAGCAGCCAAACCCCGGGGACAGGAGCGGAAGGCTACACCTTC.

This chain joins TRBV3-1 (or the pseudogene TRBV3-2) and TRBJ1-4; D unclear. Trimming pared 2 bases from V and 5 bases from J, leaving 12 bases between. The CDR3 runs 15 residues. Germline loops: CDR1 LGHDT, CDR2 YNNKEL (reference sequence). CDR3 in DNA: TGTGCCAGCAGCCAATCTGAGTTACGGAATGAAAAACTGTTTTTT. This sequence encodes CASSQSELRNEKLFF.

J is TRBJ2-3 and V is TRBV5-6; TRBD2 aligns across 7 bases. Germline lookup yields CDR1 SGHDT and CDR2 YYEEEE. J lost 0 bases, V lost 4 bases, and 8 bases had no gene match. The CDR3 spans 16 residues. CDR3: CASSDPRGSSTDTQYF. The CDR3 nucleotides read TGTGCCAGCAGCGATCCGCGGGGGTCTAGCACAGATACGCAGTATTTT.

This rearrangement joins TRBV5-1 to TRBJ1-1, with 7 bases matching TRBD1. This CDR3 is 16 amino acids long. V lost 4 bases, J lost 1 base, and 10 bases stayed unmatched. Germline loops: CDR1 SGHRS, CDR2 YFSETQ. CDR3 bases: TGCGCCAGCAGCCCGGCAGGGGGGAGTGAGAACACTGAAGCTTTCTTT. Translating it yields CASSPAGGSENTEAFF.

The chain links TRBV2 to TRBJ2-1, with D perhaps TRBD2 (6 bases). V lost 4 bases to trimming and J lost 7 bases, with 17 bases between them. Germline V gene data show CDR1 as SNHLY and CDR2 as FYNNEI. CDR3 length: 15 residues. The CDR3 reads CASSGTYGGGNEQFF. DNA of the CDR3: TGTGCCAGCAGTGGCACGTACGGGGGAGGTAATGAGCAGTTCTTC.

The chain is built from TRBV29-1 and TRBJ2-6; no firm D call. V was pared by 5 bases and J by 2 bases, with 10 bases between. Germline V gene lookup returns CDR1 SQVTM and CDR2 ANQGSEA. The CDR3 is 14 residues long. CDR3 protein: CSVLAGAGANVLTF. CDR3 nucleotide sequence: TGCAGCGTTCTGGCCGGAGCTGGGGCCAACGTCCTGACTTTC.